A selection of T cell receptor beta chains follows, all from one sample in a study of T cells in Graves' hyperthyroidism and ophthalmopathy. MiXCR, run by TCRdb on the multiplex PCR reads, gives a single entry per CDR3 protein. The sample includes around 300,000 distinct CDR3 sequences, around 14% of them seen just once. Sequenced sample: blood. Receptors were obtained from a woman aged 25 to 39 with Graves' hyperthyroidism. The CDR3 runs from the conserved cysteine through the conserved F or W. The order of the fields is D gene, V gene, J gene, clone size, CDR3 DNA, CDR3 protein. A D gene is named only where the DNA matches it firmly. A clone size is listed for some rows: how often the clone was seen (once, few, many), or a class if it is expanded.

>TRBD2|TRBV15|TRBJ2-1|.
TGTGCCACCAGCAGAGAGGGACTAGCGGGTTACAATGAGCAGCTCTTC
CATSREGLAGYNEQLF
>.|TRBV12-3/TRBV12-4|TRBJ1-4|.
TGTGCCAGCAGTTTAGCGCGAGGGACGGGTGAAAAACTGTTTTTT
CASSLARGTGEKLFF
>.|TRBV3-1|TRBJ2-3|.
TGTGCCAGCAGCCCTCAAGTCTCAGCCCGTACAGATACGCAGTATTTT
CASSPQVSARTDTQYF
>.|TRBV6-5|TRBJ2-3|many
TGTGCCAGCAGTTACATCCTATGCACAGATACGCAGTATTTT
CASSYILCTDTQYF
>.|TRBV28|TRBJ2-7|many
TGTGCCACCGGTCGGGGTTCCCACGAGCAGTACTTC
CATGRGSHEQYF
>TRBD1|TRBV11-2|TRBJ2-5|many
TGTGCCAGCAGCTCGCCGGGACAGGGATTAGAGACCCAGTACTTC
CASSSPGQGLETQYF
>TRBD1|TRBV7-9|TRBJ1-1|few
TGTGCCAGCAGGGGGGGACAGCACACTGAAGCTTTCTTT
CASRGGQHTEAFF
>TRBD1|TRBV28|TRBJ2-3|many
TGTGCCAGCAGTCTCCCCCGACAGGGAATGGCGGATACGCAGTATTTT
CASSLPRQGMADTQYF
>TRBD2|TRBV18|TRBJ2-1|.
TGTGCCAGCTCACCCCCGGGACTAGCGGGAGAGGTGCAGTTCTTC
CASSPPGLAGEVQFF
>TRBD1|TRBV29-1|TRBJ1-2|many
TGCAGCACCCCGGGACAGGGAAACTATGGCTACACCTTC
CSTPGQGNYGYTF
>.|TRBV20-1|TRBJ2-1|.
TGCAGTGCTAGGGATACGGCGGGTCTGCAGTTCTTC
CSARDTAGLQFF
>.|TRBV11-2|TRBJ2-4|.
TGTGCCAGCGGTCCGGTAGCCAAAAACATTCAGTACTTC
CASGPVAKNIQYF
>.|TRBV11-2|TRBJ2-2|many
TGTGCCAGCAGCTTGGGGACTTTCGGGGAGCTGTTTTTT
CASSLGTFGELFF
>TRBD1|TRBV6-1|TRBJ2-7|many
TGTGCCAGCAGGGTGGCGGACAGGGGGACCTACGAGCAGTACTTC
CASRVADRGTYEQYF
>.|TRBV18|TRBJ2-3|.
TGTGCCAGCTCACCACGGAGACAAAGTAGCACAGATACGCAGTATTTT
CASSPRRQSSTDTQYF
>.|TRBV28|TRBJ2-7|.
TGTGCCAGCAGGGTGGGACGCGACTACGAGCAGTACTTC
CASRVGRDYEQYF
>TRBD2|TRBV7-9|TRBJ2-3|.
TGTGCCAGCAGCTGGGGACTAGCGGGAGGGCCGCGTGCTAGCACAGATACGCAGTATTTT
CASSWGLAGGPRASTDTQYF
>TRBD1|TRBV3-1|TRBJ1-5|many
TGTGCCAGCAGCCTGGACAGGGACCAGCCCCAGCATTTT
CASSLDRDQPQHF
>.|TRBV19|TRBJ1-2|.
TGTGCCAGTAGTATTCAGCAGGGGAACTATGGCTACACCTTC
CASSIQQGNYGYTF
>.|TRBV18|TRBJ2-3|.
TGTGCCAGCTCACCATTGGAGCACACAGATACGCAGTATTTT
CASSPLEHTDTQYF
>TRBD1|TRBV28|TRBJ2-7|many
TGTGCCAGCGGAAACGGACAGGGGAGCTCCTACGAGCAGTACTTC
CASGNGQGSSYEQYF
>.|TRBV6-1|TRBJ2-7|few
TGTGCCAGCAGTGAAGCACAGACCTACGAGCAGTACTTC
CASSEAQTYEQYF
>.|TRBV28|TRBJ2-3|many
TGTGCCAGCAGTTTCGTTGCGGGGCGCACAGATACGCAGTATTTT
CASSFVAGRTDTQYF
>TRBD1|TRBV20-1|TRBJ2-3|few
TGCAGTGCTAGAGATTTGAGCGTGCGGACAGGGCGCACAGATACGCAGTATTTT
CSARDLSVRTGRTDTQYF
>TRBD1|TRBV20-1|TRBJ2-7|many
TGCAGTGCTACAACAGGGGGCTACGAGCAGTACTTC
CSATTGGYEQYF
>TRBD1|TRBV6-6|TRBJ2-2|many
TGTGCCAGCACCCCCACTCGACAGGGCGGGGAGCTGTTTTTT
CASTPTRQGGELFF